This is a list of T cell receptor beta chains from one sample in a study of regulatory T cells in long-lasting Graves disease. MiXCR, run by TCRdb on the multiplex PCR reads, gives a single entry per CDR3 protein. The table lists roughly 400,000 distinct CDR3 sequences, about a sixth of them singletons, with approximately 22% in the top ten. These sequences were also reported in another study, on T cells in Graves' hyperthyroidism and ophthalmopathy.

The starting material was peripheral blood mononuclear cells (PBMCs), obtained at new diagnosis, from a patient treated with antithyroid drugs. These receptors came from a woman aged 18-30 years with Graves disease. Both conserved end residues are part of each CDR3. A D gene is named only where the DNA matches it firmly. Rows may omit the clone size; those that give it use once, few, many or a size class.

abundance,d_gene,v_gene,j_gene,CDR3nt,CDR3aa
NA,NA,TRBV4-1,TRBJ1-2,TGCGCCAGCAGCCAAGGGGGGAGTTTAGGGCTCGGCTACACCTTC,CASSQGGSLGLGYTF
many,TRBD2,TRBV30,TRBJ2-5,TGTGCCTGGAGCGGGGGGATTCAAGAGACCCAGTACTTC,CAWSGGIQETQYF
many,TRBD2,TRBV6-1,TRBJ2-2,TGTGCCAGCAGTCCCCGGCTAGCGGGAACCTTTAACACCGGGGAGCTGTTTTTT,CASSPRLAGTFNTGELFF
many,TRBD2,TRBV12-3/TRBV12-4,TRBJ2-5,TGTGCCAGCAGTCTAGCGGGGAAGGTGGAGACCCAGTACTTC,CASSLAGKVETQYF
few,TRBD1,TRBV18,TRBJ2-7,TGTGCCAGCTCACCTGCACATATCGGGACAGGGGGGATCGTGCAGTACTTC,CASSPAHIGTGGIVQYF
NA,TRBD2,TRBV5-1,TRBJ2-7,TGCGCCAGCAGCTTGGTCGTAGCGGGACTCAACCACGAGCAGTACTTC,CASSLVVAGLNHEQYF
many,NA,TRBV6-2/TRBV6-3,TRBJ2-7,TGTGCCAGCAGTTACTCGTGGCAGACCTACGAGCAGTACTTC,CASSYSWQTYEQYF
few,NA,TRBV20-1,TRBJ1-1,TGCAGTGCTAGTGAAGGGGTAAACACTGAAGCTTTCTTT,CSASEGVNTEAFF
few,NA,TRBV7-9,TRBJ1-1,TGTGCCAGCAGCCCAAGTGGGGGGCGCGACACTGAAGCTTTCTTT,CASSPSGGRDTEAFF
few,NA,TRBV27,TRBJ1-4,TGTGCCAGAAAAGATAGGGGCCCTACCCCTAATGAAAAACTGTTTTTT,CARKDRGPTPNEKLFF
many,NA,TRBV6-5,TRBJ2-2,TGTGCCAGCAGTTACTCCGCCGAGAATACCGGGGAGCTGTTTTTT,CASSYSAENTGELFF
NA,TRBD2,TRBV14,TRBJ2-3,TGTGCCAGCAGCCAAGATTTACTAGCGGGGGTGATAGATACGCAGTATTTT,CASSQDLLAGVIDTQYF
NA,NA,TRBV7-9,TRBJ1-1,TGTGCCAGCAGCTTAGTGTTGGCCTCTGGGGCTTTCTTT,CASSLVLASGAFF
NA,NA,TRBV5-4,TRBJ2-5,TGTGCCAGCAGCAAACGACAGGAGGAGACCCAGTACTTC,CASSKRQEETQYF
many,NA,TRBV7-2,TRBJ2-3,TGTGCCAGCAGCAAGACTCCGCTAGATACGCAGTATTTT,CASSKTPLDTQYF
NA,NA,TRBV12-3/TRBV12-4,TRBJ1-1,TGTGCCAGCAGTTTAGAGAAGGGGGGAGCTTTCTTT,CASSLEKGGAFF
few,TRBD1,TRBV27,TRBJ1-5,TGTGCCAGCAGAATACAGGGGGCTAGCAATCAGCCCCAGCATTTT,CASRIQGASNQPQHF
NA,TRBD1,TRBV2,TRBJ1-2,TGTGCCAGCAAACAGACAGGGGAAAACTATGGCTACACCTTC,CASKQTGENYGYTF
many,NA,TRBV18,TRBJ2-7,TGTGCCAGCTCAGAAACCGGGACGAGATACGAGCAGTACTTC,CASSETGTRYEQYF
few,NA,TRBV6-9,TRBJ1-2,TGTGCCAGCAGTTACAACGGACAGATTAATGGCTACACCTTC,CASSYNGQINGYTF
many,NA,TRBV7-2,TRBJ2-7,TGTGCCAGCAGCTTAGGCCTAGCGAGCTCCTACGAGCAGTACTTC,CASSLGLASSYEQYF
many,TRBD2,TRBV27,TRBJ2-7,TGTGCCAGCAGTCACCCCCGGCGGAAAGCGACTAGCGGGAGAGAGGTGGACGAGCAGTACTTC,CASSHPRRKATSGREVDEQYF
many,TRBD1,TRBV2,TRBJ2-3,TGTGCCAGCAGTCCGGGACAGGGGTTCGCAGATACGCAGTATTTT,CASSPGQGFADTQYF
many,NA,TRBV6-1,TRBJ1-2,TGTGCCAGCAGTGAAGGTGGTGCCTTATACTATGGCTACACCTTC,CASSEGGALYYGYTF
many,NA,TRBV28,TRBJ2-5,TGTGCCAGCACGGGACTCTACCAAGAGACCCAGTACTTC,CASTGLYQETQYF
few,NA,TRBV28,TRBJ1-2,TGTGCCAGCAGTTTAAATGGCTATGGCTACACCTTC,CASSLNGYGYTF
many,NA,TRBV5-1,TRBJ1-1,TGCGCCAGCAGCTTGGGGGGGGGCCCTGAAGCTTTCTTT,CASSLGGGPEAFF
many,NA,TRBV28,TRBJ1-2,TGTGCCAGCAGTTTATGGGAGGGATTCGATGGCTACACCTTC,CASSLWEGFDGYTF
many,NA,TRBV5-4,TRBJ2-1,TGTGCCAGCAGCATCGGCGGAGGGGGCGGTAGGAATGAGCAGTTCTTC,CASSIGGGGGRNEQFF
many,NA,TRBV7-9,TRBJ2-1,TGTGCCAGCAGCTTAGACCAGGGGACGGATGAGCAGTTCTTC,CASSLDQGTDEQFF
NA,NA,TRBV4-3,TRBJ1-4,TGCGCCAGCAGCCAAGTGGCAACAGGGTATGAAAAACTGTTTTTT,CASSQVATGYEKLFF
NA,NA,TRBV15,TRBJ2-6,TGTGCCACCAGCGAAACAACACAAGGTTGGCAATCTGGGGCCAACGTCCTGACTTTC,CATSETTQGWQSGANVLTF
many,TRBD1,TRBV28,TRBJ1-1,TGTGCCAGCAGTGTGACAGGGGGAGACACTGAAGCTTTCTTT,CASSVTGGDTEAFF
few,NA,TRBV6-1,TRBJ1-1,TGTGCCAGCAGTGAAGCGTACACTGAAGCTTTCTTT,CASSEAYTEAFF
many,TRBD2,TRBV5-1,TRBJ2-1,TGCGCCAGCAGCGAAACCGGGACTAGCGGGATGAATGAGCAGTTCTTC,CASSETGTSGMNEQFF
many,NA,TRBV27,TRBJ2-3,TGTGCCAGCAGTTTTCGGGGAATCACAGATACGCAGTATTTT,CASSFRGITDTQYF
few,TRBD1,TRBV5-1,TRBJ1-3,TGCGCCAGCAGCCCAACGACAGGGGGGTTTGGAAACACCATATATTTT,CASSPTTGGFGNTIYF
NA,TRBD2,TRBV28,TRBJ2-1,TGTGCCAGCAGTCCGGGACTAGCTCGGATCGTGGTGTCCTACAATGAGCAGTTCTTC,CASSPGLARIVVSYNEQFF
NA,NA,TRBV29-1,TRBJ2-3,TGCAGCGTTGATAATGTCACAGATACGCAGTATTTT,CSVDNVTDTQYF
NA,NA,TRBV28,TRBJ2-2,TGTGCCAGCAGTTTGGTTGGGGCACGGGACACCGGGGAGCTGTTTTTT,CASSLVGARDTGELFF
NA,TRBD2,TRBV5-1,TRBJ2-7,TGCGCCAGCAGCTCGGGGGGAAGTAGCGGGAGGTACGAGCAGTACTTC,CASSSGGSSGRYEQYF
many,TRBD1,TRBV27,TRBJ2-1,TGTGCCAGCAGTTTAACAGGGGGGGAGCAGTTCTTC,CASSLTGGEQFF
many,TRBD1,TRBV28,TRBJ1-6,TGTGCCAGCAGTCCTAGGACAGGGTATAATTCACCCCTCCACTTT,CASSPRTGYNSPLHF
many,TRBD1,TRBV2,TRBJ2-1,TGTGCCAGCAGATACAGGGGGTTAAGTGAGCAGTTCTTC,CASRYRGLSEQFF
few,NA,TRBV12-3/TRBV12-4,TRBJ1-5,TGTGCCAGCAGTCACGATCTTTATCAGCCCCAGCATTTT,CASSHDLYQPQHF
NA,TRBD2,TRBV3-1,TRBJ2-2,TGTGCCAGCAGCCAAGGGGTGCGGGAGTGGTCCGGGGAGCTGTTTTTT,CASSQGVREWSGELFF
many,NA,TRBV29-1,TRBJ2-2,TGCAGCGGGGAACAGTACACCGGGGAGCTGTTTTTT,CSGEQYTGELFF
NA,NA,TRBV4-1,TRBJ2-7,TGCGCCAGCAGCCAAGATCCCGGACGCACCTACGAGCAGTACTTC,CASSQDPGRTYEQYF
many,NA,TRBV7-3,TRBJ2-3,TGTGCCAGCAGCTTAACGCCCCCGACACTAAGCACAGATACGCAGTATTTT,CASSLTPPTLSTDTQYF
NA,TRBD2,TRBV12-3/TRBV12-4,TRBJ2-7,TGTGCCAGCAGCAGAAAGGGACTAGCGCTCGACGAGCAGTACTTC,CASSRKGLALDEQYF